These T cell receptor beta chains were read from a single sample in a study of T cells expressing NK-cell markers. TCRdb re-called the 5' RACE reads, yielding one record per CDR3 amino acid sequence without DNA. The repertoire table contains about 160,000 distinct CDR3 sequences. Sequencing input: blood T cells: a sorted CD56 or NKG2C T cell subset, CD4+ or CD8+ T cells, or bulk PBMC T cells (not recorded which). These TCRs come from a woman aged 18-70 years in good health. The CDR3 runs from the conserved cysteine through the conserved F or W. Fields, in order: CDR3 length, J gene, V gene, CDR3 protein.

cdr3_length: 13
j_call: TRBJ1-6
v_call: TRBV20-1
cdr3_aa: CSVRRGEDSPLHF

cdr3_length: 16
j_call: TRBJ2-1
v_call: TRBV9
cdr3_aa: CASSVASGRVEGEQFF

cdr3_length: 14
j_call: TRBJ1-1
v_call: TRBV10-3
cdr3_aa: CAISFGGASTEAFF

cdr3_length: 13
j_call: TRBJ2-3
v_call: TRBV7-2
cdr3_aa: CASSWDGRATQYF

cdr3_length: 19
j_call: TRBJ2-2
v_call: TRBV6-5
cdr3_aa: CASSYSGLAGQFNTGELFF

cdr3_length: 14
j_call: TRBJ2-2
v_call: TRBV20-1
cdr3_aa: CSAIAGARTGELFF

cdr3_length: 16
j_call: TRBJ2-1
v_call: TRBV27
cdr3_aa: CASSPRGRANYNEQFF

cdr3_length: 12
j_call: TRBJ2-7
v_call: TRBV20-1
cdr3_aa: CSASGPSYEQYF

cdr3_length: 12
j_call: TRBJ2-7
v_call: TRBV10-3
cdr3_aa: CAIGASSYEQYF

cdr3_length: 14
j_call: TRBJ1-4
v_call: TRBV19
cdr3_aa: CATKQGATNEKLFF

cdr3_length: 15
j_call: TRBJ1-2
v_call: TRBV7-2
cdr3_aa: CASSSSGQTNYGYTF

cdr3_length: 14
j_call: TRBJ2-7
v_call: TRBV4-1
cdr3_aa: CASSRGLAENEQYF

cdr3_length: 16
j_call: TRBJ2-1
v_call: TRBV7-8
cdr3_aa: CASSLGVAGAYNEQFF

cdr3_length: 14
j_call: TRBJ2-5
v_call: TRBV5-1
cdr3_aa: CASSLDGGQQTQYF

cdr3_length: 13
j_call: TRBJ1-4
v_call: TRBV20-1
cdr3_aa: CSAKRGVGEKLFF

cdr3_length: 14
j_call: TRBJ2-2
v_call: TRBV6-1
cdr3_aa: CASSEAPATGELFF

cdr3_length: 12
j_call: TRBJ1-2
v_call: TRBV12-3/TRBV12-4
cdr3_aa: CASSSSNYGYTF

cdr3_length: 14
j_call: TRBJ2-7
v_call: TRBV5-1
cdr3_aa: CASRILAGSREQYF

cdr3_length: 15
j_call: TRBJ2-4
v_call: TRBV12-3/TRBV12-4
cdr3_aa: CASSRHRETKNIQYF

cdr3_length: 15
j_call: TRBJ2-5
v_call: TRBV12-3/TRBV12-4
cdr3_aa: CASSFIVGGRETQYF

cdr3_length: 14
j_call: TRBJ2-2
v_call: TRBV12-5
cdr3_aa: CASGSGLAAGELFF

cdr3_length: 15
j_call: TRBJ2-1
v_call: TRBV10-3
cdr3_aa: CAISERLAGDHEQFF

cdr3_length: 14
j_call: TRBJ2-7
v_call: TRBV4-1
cdr3_aa: CASSRTGVHYEQYF

cdr3_length: 13
j_call: TRBJ2-4
v_call: TRBV2
cdr3_aa: CASSVTSENIQYF

cdr3_length: 16
j_call: TRBJ1-6
v_call: TRBV5-1
cdr3_aa: CASSLRNTGVGSPLHF

cdr3_length: 16
j_call: TRBJ2-4
v_call: TRBV25-1
cdr3_aa: CASSDSGDPSGNIQYF

cdr3_length: 15
j_call: TRBJ2-2
v_call: TRBV7-9
cdr3_aa: CASSRTDPNTGELFF